A selection of T cell receptor beta chains follows, all from one sample in a study of cytomegalovirus exposure and HLA in healthy donors. This table comes from immunoSEQ multiplex PCR, and its TCRdb copy is limited to in-frame clones, with some not included. The table shows some 170,000 clones, with more than 65% occurring only once. Sequenced material: PBMCs. The receptors were sampled from a man between 18 and 35 years old in good health and CMV-seropositive. The conserved cysteine and the conserved F or W are not part of the CDR3 here.

V gene	J gene	CDR3 length	CDR3 protein
TRBV6-1	TRBJ2-2	14	ASSEERKFYPGELF
TRBV7-9	TRBJ1-1	13	ASSIGTGPNTEAF
TRBV2	TRBJ1-2	10	ASRTQGNGYT
TRBV9	TRBJ2-5	14	ASSVGTSGGRETQY
TRBV7-9	TRBJ2-2	14	ASSPPTGAYTGELF
TRBV7-9	TRBJ1-1	10	ASSRQGTEAF
TRBV18	TRBJ2-2	17	ASSPRQGVSNANTGELF
TRBV7-8	TRBJ1-5	11	ASSLGSGQPQH
TRBV9	TRBJ1-3	15	ASSVDRLVDRGNTIY
TRBV21-1	TRBJ2-5	12	ASTKTGREGTQY
TRBV29-1	TRBJ2-5	12	SVEEGGASETQY
TRBV21-1	TRBJ1-5	11	ASSSTVNQPQH
TRBV5-1	TRBJ1-6	12	ASKAPGGNSPLH
TRBV25-1	TRBJ2-3	13	ASGGRTGSADTQY
TRBV28	TRBJ1-5	15	ASSKNGQEYSNQPQH
TRBV27	TRBJ2-1	14	ASSFGGLASTGEQF
TRBV27	TRBJ2-5	11	ASSLDRGETQY
TRBV6-4	TRBJ2-2	12	ASSEEGNTGELF
TRBV2	TRBJ1-2	12	AGIQGGKNYGYT
TRBV28	TRBJ1-2	13	ASSLSTGPYYGYT
TRBV30	TRBJ1-4	13	AWTPGGATNEKLF
TRBV5-1	TRBJ2-1	16	ASSLATSGRWPYNEQF
TRBV11-3	TRBJ2-6	14	ASSLGYPGGANVLT
TRBV28	TRBJ2-1	11	ASSSVPYNEQF
TRBV28	TRBJ1-4	14	ASSFGNRATNEKLF